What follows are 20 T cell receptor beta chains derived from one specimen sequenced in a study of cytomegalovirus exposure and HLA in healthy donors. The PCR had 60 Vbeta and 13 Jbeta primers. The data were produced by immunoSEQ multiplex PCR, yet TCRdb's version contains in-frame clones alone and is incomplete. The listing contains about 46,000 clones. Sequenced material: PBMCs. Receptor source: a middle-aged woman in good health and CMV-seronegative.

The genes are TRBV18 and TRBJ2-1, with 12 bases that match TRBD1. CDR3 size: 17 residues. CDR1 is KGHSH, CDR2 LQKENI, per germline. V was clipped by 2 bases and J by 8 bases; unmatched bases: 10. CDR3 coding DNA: TGTGCCAGCTCACCAAAACCGGGACAGGGGGCGCGGCATGAGCAGTTCTTC. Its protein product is CASSPKPGQGARHEQFF.

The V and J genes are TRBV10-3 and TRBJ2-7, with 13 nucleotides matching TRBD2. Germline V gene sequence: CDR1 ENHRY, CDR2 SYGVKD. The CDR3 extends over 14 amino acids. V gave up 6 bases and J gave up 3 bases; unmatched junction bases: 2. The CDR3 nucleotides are TGTGCCATCAGCGGGACTAGCGGGAACTACGAGCAGTACTTC. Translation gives CAISGTSGNYEQYF.

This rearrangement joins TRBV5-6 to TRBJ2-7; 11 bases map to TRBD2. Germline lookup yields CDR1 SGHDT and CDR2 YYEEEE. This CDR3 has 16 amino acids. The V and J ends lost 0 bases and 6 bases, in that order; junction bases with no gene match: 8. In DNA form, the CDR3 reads TGTGCCAGCAGCTTGGGGCTAGCGGGAGGTCACCGCGAGCAGTACTTC. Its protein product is CASSLGLAGGHREQYF. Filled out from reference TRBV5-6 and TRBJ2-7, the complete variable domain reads DAGVTQSPTHLIKTRGQQVTLRCSPKSGHDTVSWYQQALGQGPQFIFQYYEEEERQRGNFPDRFSGHQFPNYSSELNVNALLLGDSALYLCASSLGLAGGHREQYFGPGTRLTVT.

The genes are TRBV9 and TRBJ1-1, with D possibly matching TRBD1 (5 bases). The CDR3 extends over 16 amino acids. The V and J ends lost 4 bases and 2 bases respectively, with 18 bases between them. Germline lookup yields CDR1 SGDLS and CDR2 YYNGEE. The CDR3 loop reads CASSPRDSLSNTEAFF. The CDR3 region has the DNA TGTGCCAGCAGCCCCCGGGACTCATTAAGTAACACTGAAGCTTTCTTT.

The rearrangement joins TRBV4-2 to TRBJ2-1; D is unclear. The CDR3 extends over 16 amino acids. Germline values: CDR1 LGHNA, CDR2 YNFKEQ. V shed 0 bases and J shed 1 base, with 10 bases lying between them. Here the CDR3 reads CASSQESVVSYNEQFF. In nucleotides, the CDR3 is TGTGCCAGCAGCCAAGAAAGTGTAGTTTCCTACAATGAGCAGTTCTTC.

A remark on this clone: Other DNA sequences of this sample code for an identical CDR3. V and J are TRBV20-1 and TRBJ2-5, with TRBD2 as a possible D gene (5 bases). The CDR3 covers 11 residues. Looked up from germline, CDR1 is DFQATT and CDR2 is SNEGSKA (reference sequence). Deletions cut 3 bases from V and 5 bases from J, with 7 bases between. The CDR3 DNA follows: TGCAGTGCTAGGGGCGGGGAGACCCAGTACTTC. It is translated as CSARGGETQYF.

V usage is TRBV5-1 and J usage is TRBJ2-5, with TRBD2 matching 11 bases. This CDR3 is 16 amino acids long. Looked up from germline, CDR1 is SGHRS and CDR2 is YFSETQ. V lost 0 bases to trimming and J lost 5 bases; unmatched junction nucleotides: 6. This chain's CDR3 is CASSLDRLAGMETQYF. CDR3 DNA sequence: TGCGCCAGCAGCTTGGACCGACTAGCGGGAATGGAGACCCAGTACTTC.

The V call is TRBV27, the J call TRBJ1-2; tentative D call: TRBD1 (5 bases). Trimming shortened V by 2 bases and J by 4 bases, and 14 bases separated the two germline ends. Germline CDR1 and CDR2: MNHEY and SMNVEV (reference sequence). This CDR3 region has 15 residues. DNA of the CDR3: TGTGCCAGCAGTTTAAGGGGTCAGGGACTCTATGGCTACACCTTC. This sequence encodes CASSLRGQGLYGYTF.

CDR3 DNA: TGCAGCGTTCCGGACAGGGGGGGGTACGAGCAGTACTTC. Protein: CSVPDRGGYEQYF. This chain joins TRBV29-1 and TRBJ2-7; TRBD1 aligns across 10 bases. The germline V gene has CDR1 SQVTM and CDR2 ANQGSEA. V lost 5 bases to trimming and J lost 4 bases; unmatched junction nucleotides: 5. The CDR3 spans 13 residues.

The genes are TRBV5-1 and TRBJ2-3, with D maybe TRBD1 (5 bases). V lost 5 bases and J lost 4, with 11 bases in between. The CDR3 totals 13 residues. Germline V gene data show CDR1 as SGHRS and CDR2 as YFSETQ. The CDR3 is CASRPIGADTQYF. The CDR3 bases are TGCGCCAGCAGACCAATAGGGGCAGATACGCAGTATTTT.

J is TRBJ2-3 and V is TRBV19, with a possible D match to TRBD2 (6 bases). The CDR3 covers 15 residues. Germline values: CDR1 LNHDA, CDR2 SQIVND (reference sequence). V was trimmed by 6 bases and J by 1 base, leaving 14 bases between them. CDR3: CASRPPGLRTDTQYF. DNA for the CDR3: TGTGCCAGTAGACCTCCGGGACTCCGCACAGATACGCAGTATTTT.

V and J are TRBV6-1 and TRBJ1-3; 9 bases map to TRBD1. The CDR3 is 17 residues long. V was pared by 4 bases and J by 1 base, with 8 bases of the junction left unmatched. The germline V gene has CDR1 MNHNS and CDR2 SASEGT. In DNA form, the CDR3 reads TGTGCCAGCAGTGCGTGGACAGGGGCCGGATCTGGAAACACCATATATTTT. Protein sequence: CASSAWTGAGSGNTIYF.

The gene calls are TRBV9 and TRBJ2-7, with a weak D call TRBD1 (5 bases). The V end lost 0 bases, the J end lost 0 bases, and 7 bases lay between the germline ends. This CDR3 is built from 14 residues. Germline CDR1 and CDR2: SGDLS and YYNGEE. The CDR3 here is CASSVGGDSYEQYF. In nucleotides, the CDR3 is TGTGCCAGCAGCGTAGGGGGCGACTCCTACGAGCAGTACTTC.

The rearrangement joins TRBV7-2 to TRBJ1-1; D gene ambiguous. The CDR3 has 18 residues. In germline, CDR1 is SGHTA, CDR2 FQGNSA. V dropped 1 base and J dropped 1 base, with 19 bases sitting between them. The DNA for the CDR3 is TGTGCCAGCAGCTTAGGGGCATCTATATCAACCGAGAACACTGAAGCTTTCTTT. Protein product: CASSLGASISTENTEAFF.

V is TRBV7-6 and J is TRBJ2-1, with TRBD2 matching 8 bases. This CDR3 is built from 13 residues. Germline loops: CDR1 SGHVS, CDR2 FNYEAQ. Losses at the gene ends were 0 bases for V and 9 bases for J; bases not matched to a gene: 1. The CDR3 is CASSLASGGEQFF. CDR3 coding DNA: TGTGCCAGCAGCTTAGCGAGCGGGGGTGAGCAGTTCTTC.

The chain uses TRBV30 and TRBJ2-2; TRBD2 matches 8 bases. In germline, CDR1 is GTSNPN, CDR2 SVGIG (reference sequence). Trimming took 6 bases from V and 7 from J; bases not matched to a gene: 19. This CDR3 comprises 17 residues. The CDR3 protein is CACPPGYSGVEVGELFF. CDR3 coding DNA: TGTGCCTGCCCCCCCGGGTATAGCGGGGTAGAAGTCGGGGAGCTGTTTTTT.

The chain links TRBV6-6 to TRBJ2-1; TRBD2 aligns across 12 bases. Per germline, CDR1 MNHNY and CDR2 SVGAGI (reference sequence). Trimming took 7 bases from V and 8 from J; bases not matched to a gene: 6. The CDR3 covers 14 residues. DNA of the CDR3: TGTGCCAGCACCTGGACTAGCGGGATCTATGAGCAGTTCTTC. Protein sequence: CASTWTSGIYEQFF.

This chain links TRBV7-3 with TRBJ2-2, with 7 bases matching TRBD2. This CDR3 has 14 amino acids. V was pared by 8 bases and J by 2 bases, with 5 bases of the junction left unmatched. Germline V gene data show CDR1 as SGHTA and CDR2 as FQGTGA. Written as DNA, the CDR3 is TGTGCCAGCCACGGGGGGATAAACACCGGGGAGCTGTTTTTT. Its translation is CASHGGINTGELFF.

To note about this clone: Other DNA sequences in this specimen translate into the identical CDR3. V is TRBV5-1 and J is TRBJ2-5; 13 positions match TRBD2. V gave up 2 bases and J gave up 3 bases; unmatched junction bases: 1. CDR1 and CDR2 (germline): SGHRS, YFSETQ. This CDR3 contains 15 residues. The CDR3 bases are TGCGCCAGCAGCTTAGGACTAGCGGGGGAAGAGACCCAGTACTTC. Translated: CASSLGLAGEETQYF.

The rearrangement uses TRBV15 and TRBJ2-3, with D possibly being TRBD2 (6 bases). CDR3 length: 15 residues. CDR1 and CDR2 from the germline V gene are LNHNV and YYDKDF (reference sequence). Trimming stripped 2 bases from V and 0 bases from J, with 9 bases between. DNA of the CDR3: TGTGCCACCAGCAGATTAGCGGAAAGCACAGATACGCAGTATTTT. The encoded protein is CATSRLAESTDTQYF.